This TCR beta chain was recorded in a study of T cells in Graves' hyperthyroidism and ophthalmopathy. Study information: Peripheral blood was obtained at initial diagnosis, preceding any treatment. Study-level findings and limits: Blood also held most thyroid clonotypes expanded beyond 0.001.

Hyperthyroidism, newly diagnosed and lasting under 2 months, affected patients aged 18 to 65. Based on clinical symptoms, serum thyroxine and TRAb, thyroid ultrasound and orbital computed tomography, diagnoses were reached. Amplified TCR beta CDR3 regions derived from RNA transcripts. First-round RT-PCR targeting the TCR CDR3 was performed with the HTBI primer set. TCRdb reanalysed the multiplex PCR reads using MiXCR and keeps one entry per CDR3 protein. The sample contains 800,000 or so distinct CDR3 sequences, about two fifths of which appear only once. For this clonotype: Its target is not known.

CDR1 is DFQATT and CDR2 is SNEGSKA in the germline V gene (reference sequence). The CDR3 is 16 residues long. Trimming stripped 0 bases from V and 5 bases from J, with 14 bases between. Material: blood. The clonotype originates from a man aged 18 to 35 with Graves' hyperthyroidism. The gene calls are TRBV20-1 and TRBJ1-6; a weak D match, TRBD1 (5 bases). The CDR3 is CSARDPSGPNNSPLHF. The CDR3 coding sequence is TGCAGTGCTAGAGATCCGTCGGGGCCGAATAATTCACCCCTCCACTTT.